This TCR beta chain derives from a study of blood T cell repertoires in COVID-19. Donors were grouped by their self-reported clinical history. All recovered Cohort 3 donors got two negative PCRs, got clearance, or saw symptom resolution. Germline V gives CDR1 SEHNR, CDR2 FQNEAQ (reference sequence). Trimming took 5 bases from V and 7 from J; bases not matched to a gene: 5. CDR3 length: 13 residues. How the authors handled the data: How many nucleated cells were present was estimated from reference gene primer amplification. Clones were sequenced by immunoSEQ multiplex PCR, and TCRdb holds only the in-frame ones, with some missing. V and J calls and clone size are as listed in that table; D and trimming were resolved from the DNA. Of about 200,000 clones listed, around 90% are singletons.

Material for sequencing was PBMCs or T cells enriched from blood (not recorded which). The chain links TRBV7-9 to TRBJ2-1; 7 bases line up with TRBD2. The origin of this receptor is a woman between 18 and 30 years old who had recovered from COVID-19. The CDR3 here is CASSPVGGNEQFF. The CDR3 DNA sequence: TGTGCCAGCAGCCCAGTCGGGGGGAATGAGCAGTTCTTC. Full variable domain (missing parts from reference TRBV7-9 and TRBJ2-1): DTGVSQNPRHKITKRGQNVTFRCDPISEHNRLYWYRQTLGQGPEFLTYFQNEAQLEKSRLLSDRFSAERPKGSFSTLEIQRTEQGDSAMYLCASSPVGGNEQFFGPGTRLTVL.